The rows below give T cell receptor beta chains drawn from one sample of a study of T cells and Merkel cell carcinoma outcomes. Assay: immunoSEQ multiplex PCR; the TCRdb copy retains only in-frame clones and omits some. The table includes roughly 7,000 clones, less than 95% detected once. The sample was tumor tissue from Merkel cell carcinoma. The receptors were gathered from a human donor with Merkel cell carcinoma. Both conserved end residues are part of each CDR3. Fields, in order: CDR3 protein, CDR3 DNA, clone size, J gene, D gene, V gene. D genes are given only for firm matches. A clone size is listed for some rows: how often the clone was seen (once, few, many), or a class if it is expanded.

CASSRGRSGTDTQYF,TGTGCCAGCAGCCGGGGGCGGTCCGGCACAGATACGCAGTATTTT,NA,TRBJ2-3,NA,TRBV7-9
CASSSGTSQNEQYF,TGTGCCAGCAGTTCCGGGACTAGTCAGAATGAGCAGTACTTC,NA,TRBJ2-7,TRBD2,TRBV28
CAWSVGRGIYGYTF,TGTGCCTGGAGTGTTGGGAGGGGAATCTATGGCTACACCTTC,NA,TRBJ1-2,NA,TRBV30
CASSITSGGVNEQFF,TGTGCCAGTAGTATTACCAGCGGGGGGGTGAATGAGCAGTTCTTC,NA,TRBJ2-1,TRBD2,TRBV19
CASSLGPGTNEKLFF,TGCGCCAGCAGCTTGGGCCCAGGGACTAATGAAAAACTGTTTTTT,NA,TRBJ1-4,NA,TRBV5-1
CASSPPGQGSYEQYF,TGTGCCAGCAGTCCTCCGGGACAGGGCTCCTACGAGCAGTACTTC,NA,TRBJ2-7,TRBD1,TRBV28
CASSRQGNLNYGYTF,TGTGCCAGCAGCCGACAGGGGAATCTCAACTATGGCTACACCTTC,NA,TRBJ1-2,TRBD1,TRBV13
CASSLLVGGNGYTF,TGTGCCAGCAGTTTACTTGTGGGGGGGAACGGCTACACCTTC,NA,TRBJ1-2,NA,TRBV28
CASSHDSNYGYTF,TGTGCCAGCAGCCATGACAGCAACTATGGCTACACCTTC,NA,TRBJ1-2,NA,TRBV11-1
CASSILRSPQLNEQFF,TGTGCCAGTAGTATATTAAGGTCCCCCCAACTCAATGAGCAGTTCTTC,NA,TRBJ2-1,NA,TRBV19
CASSGGQGPMETQYF,TGTGCCAGCAGCGGGGGGCAGGGACCGATGGAGACCCAGTACTTC,NA,TRBJ2-5,NA,TRBV5-6
CARSLVGQGWSYEQYF,TGTGCCAGAAGCTTGGTTGGACAGGGGTGGTCCTACGAGCAGTACTTC,few,TRBJ2-7,TRBD1,TRBV5-3
CASSGTSGDLAKNIQYF,TGTGCCAGCAGTGGGACTAGCGGGGACCTAGCCAAAAACATTCAGTACTTC,NA,TRBJ2-4,TRBD2,TRBV2
CASSLARGVGEKLFF,TGTGCCAGCAGCTTAGCTCGAGGGGTGGGTGAAAAACTGTTTTTT,NA,TRBJ1-4,NA,TRBV7-9
CASIGTGNEQFF,TGTGCCAGCATTGGTACGGGCAATGAGCAGTTCTTC,NA,TRBJ2-1,NA,TRBV2
CASSLWIEDTQYF,TGTGCCAGCAGCTTATGGATTGAAGATACGCAGTATTTT,NA,TRBJ2-3,NA,TRBV11-2
CASSLEQGTTEAFF,TGTGCCAGCAGCTTAGAACAGGGGACCACTGAAGCTTTCTTT,NA,TRBJ1-1,TRBD1,TRBV7-9
CASSLGPGGGYGYTF,TGTGCCAGCAGCTTAGGCCCAGGGGGCGGCTATGGCTACACCTTC,NA,TRBJ1-2,TRBD1,TRBV11-2
CASSLDTGWSTDTQYF,TGCGCCAGCAGCTTGGACACAGGGTGGAGCACAGATACGCAGTATTTT,NA,TRBJ2-3,NA,TRBV5-1
CASSPGQGDNQPQHF,TGTGCCAGCTCACCGGGACAGGGTGACAATCAGCCCCAGCATTTT,NA,TRBJ1-5,TRBD1,TRBV18
CASSVEGRGGNTIYF,TGTGCCAGCAGCGTAGAGGGCAGGGGGGGAAACACCATATATTTT,once,TRBJ1-3,TRBD1,TRBV9
CASSLAPGHLNTEAFF,TGCGCCAGCAGCTTGGCCCCAGGACACCTGAACACTGAAGCTTTCTTT,NA,TRBJ1-1,NA,TRBV5-1
CATSRVKGEAFF,TGTGCCACCAGCAGAGTGAAAGGTGAAGCTTTCTTT,NA,TRBJ1-1,NA,TRBV15
CSARGQTEAFF,TGCAGTGCTAGAGGACAGACTGAAGCTTTCTTT,NA,TRBJ1-1,NA,TRBV20-1
CSVSRTGSNEKLFF,TGCAGCGTCTCCAGAACAGGATCTAATGAAAAACTGTTTTTT,once,TRBJ1-4,NA,TRBV29-1
CARRGGLRADTQYF,TGTGCCAGAAGGGGGGGGTTGAGAGCAGATACGCAGTATTTT,NA,TRBJ2-3,TRBD2,TRBV5-3
CAWSASTGELFF,TGTGCCTGGAGTGCGAGCACCGGGGAGCTGTTTTTT,NA,TRBJ2-2,NA,TRBV30
CASSYSEGSTIYF,TGCGCCAGCAGTTACTCCGAGGGAAGCACCATATATTTT,NA,TRBJ1-3,NA,TRBV5-1
CASSDALGGNTEAFF,TGTGCCAGCAGCGACGCGCTCGGGGGGAACACTGAAGCTTTCTTT,NA,TRBJ1-1,NA,TRBV9
CASSPRGTNEKLFF,TGTGCCAGCAGCCCCAGGGGCACTAATGAAAAACTGTTTTTT,NA,TRBJ1-4,NA,TRBV7-9
CASSLIRGPDTQYF,TGTGCCAGCAGCTTAATAAGGGGGCCAGATACGCAGTATTTT,NA,TRBJ2-3,TRBD1,TRBV7-2
CSARGDSEAFF,TGCAGTGCTAGGGGCGACAGTGAAGCTTTCTTT,once,TRBJ1-1,NA,TRBV20-1
CASSPEVTGGDIQYF,TGTGCCAGCAGTCCGGAGGTCACAGGGGGGGACATTCAGTACTTC,NA,TRBJ2-4,NA,TRBV6-5
CASSSRQGAEETQYF,TGTGCCAGCAGCTCGCGACAGGGGGCAGAGGAGACCCAGTACTTC,few,TRBJ2-5,TRBD1,TRBV7-6
CASSFFTGELFF,TGTGCCAGCAGTTTCTTTACCGGGGAGCTGTTTTTT,NA,TRBJ2-2,NA,TRBV27
CASSLRFRTTDTQYF,TGTGCCAGCAGCTTAAGGTTCAGGACGACAGATACGCAGTATTTT,few,TRBJ2-3,NA,TRBV11-1
CASSVGTNTGELFF,TGTGCCAGCAGCGTAGGGACTAACACCGGGGAGCTGTTTTTT,NA,TRBJ2-2,NA,TRBV9
CASRTDRVGNQPQHF,TGTGCCAGCAGGACGGACAGGGTCGGCAATCAGCCCCAGCATTTT,NA,TRBJ1-5,TRBD1,TRBV2
CASSWGDSWTSPLHF,TGTGCCAGCAGTTGGGGAGACTCCTGGACTTCACCCCTCCACTTT,NA,TRBJ1-6,NA,TRBV25-1
CSVERGGTEAFF,TGCAGCGTTGAACGGGGGGGCACTGAAGCTTTCTTT,few,TRBJ1-1,NA,TRBV29-1
CASSLSSYNEQFF,TGTGCCAGCAGTTTGAGCTCCTACAATGAGCAGTTCTTC,NA,TRBJ2-1,NA,TRBV27
CASSPFTGAMANVLTF,TGTGCCAGCAGCCCCTTTACAGGGGCCATGGCCAACGTCCTGACTTTC,NA,TRBJ2-6,TRBD1,TRBV9
CASSVRLAGAETQYF,TGTGCCAGCAGCGTCAGACTAGCGGGGGCGGAGACCCAGTACTTC,NA,TRBJ2-5,TRBD2,TRBV9
CASSLVYGAEGTQYF,TGTGCCAGCAGCTTGGTCTACGGGGCGGAGGGGACCCAGTACTTC,NA,TRBJ2-5,NA,TRBV5-8
CASTSGGIYNQPQHF,TGTGCCAGTACCTCCGGGGGGATATACAATCAGCCCCAGCATTTT,NA,TRBJ1-5,NA,TRBV19
CASSADREEKLFF,TGTGCCAGCAGCGCCGACAGGGAAGAAAAACTGTTTTTT,NA,TRBJ1-4,TRBD1,TRBV5-4
CASSQAAQSQETQYF,TGCGCCAGCAGCCAAGCGGCTCAGAGTCAAGAGACCCAGTACTTC,NA,TRBJ2-5,NA,TRBV4-3
CAWSVLGQGAEAFF,TGTGCCTGGAGTGTACTGGGACAGGGTGCTGAAGCTTTCTTT,NA,TRBJ1-1,TRBD1,TRBV30
CASSAPGGGYGYTF,TGTGCCAGCAGCGCTCCAGGGGGCGGCTATGGCTACACCTTC,NA,TRBJ1-2,TRBD1,TRBV9
CAISDWDKRHTQYF,TGTGCCATCAGTGATTGGGACAAGAGGCATACGCAGTATTTT,NA,TRBJ2-3,NA,TRBV10-3
CASSPTGDGHQPQHF,TGTGCCAGCAGCCCGACAGGGGACGGCCATCAGCCCCAGCATTTT,NA,TRBJ1-5,TRBD1,TRBV6-1